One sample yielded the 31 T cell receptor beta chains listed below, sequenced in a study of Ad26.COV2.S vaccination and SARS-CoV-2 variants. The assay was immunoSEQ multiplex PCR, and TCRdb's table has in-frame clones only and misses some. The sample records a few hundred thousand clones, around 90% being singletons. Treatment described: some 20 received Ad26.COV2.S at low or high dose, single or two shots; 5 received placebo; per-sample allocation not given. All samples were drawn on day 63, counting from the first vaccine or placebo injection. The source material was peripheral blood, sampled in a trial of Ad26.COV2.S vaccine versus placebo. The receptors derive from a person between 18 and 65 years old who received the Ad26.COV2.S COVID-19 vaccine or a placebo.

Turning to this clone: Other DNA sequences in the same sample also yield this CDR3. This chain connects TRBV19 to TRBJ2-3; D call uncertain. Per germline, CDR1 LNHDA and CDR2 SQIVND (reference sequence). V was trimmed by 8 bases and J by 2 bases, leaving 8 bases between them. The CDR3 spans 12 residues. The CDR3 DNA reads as TGTGCCAGTTCGAGAGACACAGATACGCAGTATTTT. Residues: CASSRDTDTQYF.

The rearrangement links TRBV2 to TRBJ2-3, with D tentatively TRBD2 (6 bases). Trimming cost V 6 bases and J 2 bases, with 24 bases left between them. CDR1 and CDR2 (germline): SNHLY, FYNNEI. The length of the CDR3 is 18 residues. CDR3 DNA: TGTGCCAGCAGGGGGGGACCGGGAATTATCGCCGTCACAGATACGCAGTATTTT. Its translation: CASRGGPGIIAVTDTQYF.

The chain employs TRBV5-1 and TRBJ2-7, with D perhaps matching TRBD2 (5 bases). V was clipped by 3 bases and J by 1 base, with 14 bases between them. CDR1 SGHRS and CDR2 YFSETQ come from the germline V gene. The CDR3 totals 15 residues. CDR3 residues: CASSYTFGESYEQYF. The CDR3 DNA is TGCGCCAGCAGCTATACTTTCGGGGAATCCTACGAGCAGTACTTC. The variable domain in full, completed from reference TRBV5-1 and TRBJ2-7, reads KAGVTQTPRYLIKTRGQQVTLSCSPISGHRSVSWYQQTPGQGLQFLFEYFSETQRNKGNFPGRFSGRQFSNSRSEMNVSTLELGDSALYLCASSYTFGESYEQYFGPGTRLTVT.

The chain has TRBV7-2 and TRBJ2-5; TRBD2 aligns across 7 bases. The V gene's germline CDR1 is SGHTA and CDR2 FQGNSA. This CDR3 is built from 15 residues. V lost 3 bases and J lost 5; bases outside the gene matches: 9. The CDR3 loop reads CASSLEGGAGETQYF. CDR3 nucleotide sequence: TGTGCCAGCAGCTTGGAGGGAGGGGCGGGGGAGACCCAGTACTTC.

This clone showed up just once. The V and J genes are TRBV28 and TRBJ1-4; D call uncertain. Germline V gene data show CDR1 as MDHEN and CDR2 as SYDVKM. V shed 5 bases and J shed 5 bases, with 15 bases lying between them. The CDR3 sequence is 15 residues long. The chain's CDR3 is CASSLPGSSNEKLFF. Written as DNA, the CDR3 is TGTGCCAGCAGTCTCCCGGGGTCCTCAAATGAAAAACTGTTTTTT. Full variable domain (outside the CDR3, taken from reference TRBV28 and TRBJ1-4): DVKVTQSSRYLVKRTGEKVFLECVQDMDHENMFWYRQDPGLGLRLIYFSYDVKMKEKGDIPEGYSVSREKKERFSLILESASTNQTSMYLCASSLPGSSNEKLFFGSGTQLSVL.

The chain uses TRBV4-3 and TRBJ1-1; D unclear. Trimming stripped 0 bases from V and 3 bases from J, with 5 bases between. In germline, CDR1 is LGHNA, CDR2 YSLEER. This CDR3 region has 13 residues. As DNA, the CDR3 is TGCGCCAGCAGCCAAGATCGGTACACTGAAGCTTTCTTT. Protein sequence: CASSQDRYTEAFF.

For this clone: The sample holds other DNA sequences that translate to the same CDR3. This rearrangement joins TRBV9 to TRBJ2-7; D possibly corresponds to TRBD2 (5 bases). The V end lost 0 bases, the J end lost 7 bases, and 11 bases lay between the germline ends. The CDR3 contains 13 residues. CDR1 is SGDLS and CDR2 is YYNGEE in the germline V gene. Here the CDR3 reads CASSVGGSYEQYF. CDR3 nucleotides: TGTGCCAGCAGCGTAGGTGGGAGTTATGAGCAGTACTTC.

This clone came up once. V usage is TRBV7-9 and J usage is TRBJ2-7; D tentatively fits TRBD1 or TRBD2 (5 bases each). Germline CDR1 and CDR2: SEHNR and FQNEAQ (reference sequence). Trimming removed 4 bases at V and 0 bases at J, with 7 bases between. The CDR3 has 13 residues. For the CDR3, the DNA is TGTGCCAGCAGCTCGGGACCCTCCTACGAGCAGTACTTC. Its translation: CASSSGPSYEQYF.

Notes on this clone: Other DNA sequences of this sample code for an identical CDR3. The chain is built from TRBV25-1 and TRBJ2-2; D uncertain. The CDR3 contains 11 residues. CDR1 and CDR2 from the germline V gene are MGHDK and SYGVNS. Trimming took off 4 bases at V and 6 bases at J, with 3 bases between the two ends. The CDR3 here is CASSGPGELFF. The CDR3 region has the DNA TGTGCCAGCAGTGGACCCGGGGAGCTGTTTTTT.

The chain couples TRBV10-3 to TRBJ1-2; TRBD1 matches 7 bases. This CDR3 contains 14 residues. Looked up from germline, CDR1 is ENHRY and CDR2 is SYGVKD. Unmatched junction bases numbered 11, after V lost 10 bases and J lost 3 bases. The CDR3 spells CASLIGGADYGYTF. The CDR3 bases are TGTGCCAGCCTTATAGGGGGCGCGGACTATGGCTACACCTTC.

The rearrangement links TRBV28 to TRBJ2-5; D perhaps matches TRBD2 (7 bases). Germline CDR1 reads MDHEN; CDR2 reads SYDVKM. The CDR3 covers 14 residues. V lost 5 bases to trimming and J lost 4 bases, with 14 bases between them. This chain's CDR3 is CASSLPGGGETQYF. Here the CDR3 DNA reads TGTGCCAGCAGTCTCCCGGGGGGCGGAGAGACCCAGTACTTC.

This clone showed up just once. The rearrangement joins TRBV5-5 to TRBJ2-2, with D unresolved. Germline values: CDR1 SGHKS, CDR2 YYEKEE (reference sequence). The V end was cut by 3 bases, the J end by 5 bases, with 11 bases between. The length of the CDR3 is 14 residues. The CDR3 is CASSSSYFTGELFF. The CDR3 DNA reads TGTGCCAGCAGCTCCTCATATTTTACCGGGGAGCTGTTTTTT.

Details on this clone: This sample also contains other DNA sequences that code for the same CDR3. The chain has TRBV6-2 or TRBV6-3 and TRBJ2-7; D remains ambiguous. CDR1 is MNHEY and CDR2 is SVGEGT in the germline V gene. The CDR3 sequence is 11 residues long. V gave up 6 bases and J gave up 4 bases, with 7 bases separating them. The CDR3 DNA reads TGTGCCAGCAGCAACTATTACGAGCAGTACTTC. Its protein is CASSNYYEQYF.

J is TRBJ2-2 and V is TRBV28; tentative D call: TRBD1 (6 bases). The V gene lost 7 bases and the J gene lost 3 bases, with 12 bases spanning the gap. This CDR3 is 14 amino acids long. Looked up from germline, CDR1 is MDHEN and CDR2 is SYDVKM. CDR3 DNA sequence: TGTGCCAGCATCCGGGACATAGACACCGGGGAGCTGTTTTTT. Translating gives CASIRDIDTGELFF. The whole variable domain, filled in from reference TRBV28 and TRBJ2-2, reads DVKVTQSSRYLVKRTGEKVFLECVQDMDHENMFWYRQDPGLGLRLIYFSYDVKMKEKGDIPEGYSVSREKKERFSLILESASTNQTSMYLCASIRDIDTGELFFGEGSRLTVL.

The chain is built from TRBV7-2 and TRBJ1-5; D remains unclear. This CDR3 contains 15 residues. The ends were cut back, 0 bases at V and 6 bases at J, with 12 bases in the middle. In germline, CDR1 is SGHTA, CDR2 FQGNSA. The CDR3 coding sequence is TGTGCCAGCAGCTTAGCGCTCGGGGTAGGTCAGCCCCAGCATTTT. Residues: CASSLALGVGQPQHF.

Written as DNA, the CDR3 is TGTGCCACCAGTGAAACCGGGACAGGGGGAGAGGGCAATGAGCAGTTCTTC. It is translated as CATSETGTGGEGNEQFF. The genes are TRBV24-1 and TRBJ2-1; 11 bases line up with TRBD1. The CDR3 length is 17 residues. V lost 4 bases and J lost 6; bases outside the gene matches: 10. Germline CDR1 KGHDR, CDR2 SFDVKD.

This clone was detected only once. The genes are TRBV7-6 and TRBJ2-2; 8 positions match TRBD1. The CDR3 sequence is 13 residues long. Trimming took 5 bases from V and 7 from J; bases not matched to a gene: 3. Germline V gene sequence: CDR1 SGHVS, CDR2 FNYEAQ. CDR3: CASSVGQGGELFF. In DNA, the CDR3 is TGTGCCAGCAGCGTAGGACAGGGCGGGGAGCTGTTTTTT.

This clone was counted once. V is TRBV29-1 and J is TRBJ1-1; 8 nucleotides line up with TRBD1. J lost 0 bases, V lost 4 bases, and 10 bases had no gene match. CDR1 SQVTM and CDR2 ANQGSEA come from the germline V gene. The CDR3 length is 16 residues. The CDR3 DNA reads TGCAGCGTTGGAGACAGGGGAAAGGGGGTGAACACTGAAGCTTTCTTT. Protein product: CSVGDRGKGVNTEAFF.

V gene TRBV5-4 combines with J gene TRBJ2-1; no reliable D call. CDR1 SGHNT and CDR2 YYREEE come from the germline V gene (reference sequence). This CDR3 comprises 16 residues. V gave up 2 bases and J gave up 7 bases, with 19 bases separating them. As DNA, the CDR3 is TGTGCCAGCAGCTTAGATCGTCGGAGAAGCATGAATGAGCAGTTCTTC. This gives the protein CASSLDRRRSMNEQFF.

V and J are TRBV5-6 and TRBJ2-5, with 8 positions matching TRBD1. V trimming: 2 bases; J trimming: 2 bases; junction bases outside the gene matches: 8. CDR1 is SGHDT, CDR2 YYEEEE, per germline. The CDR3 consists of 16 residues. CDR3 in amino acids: CASSFYRGSLQETQYF. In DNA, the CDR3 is TGTGCCAGCAGCTTCTACAGGGGGTCCCTACAAGAGACCCAGTACTTC.

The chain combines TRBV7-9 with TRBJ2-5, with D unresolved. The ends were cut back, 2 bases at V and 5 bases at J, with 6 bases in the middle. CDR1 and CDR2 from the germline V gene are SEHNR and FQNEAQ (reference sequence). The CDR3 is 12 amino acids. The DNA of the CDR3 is TGTGCCAGCAGCTTAAATTTCGAGACCCAGTACTTC. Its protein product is CASSLNFETQYF. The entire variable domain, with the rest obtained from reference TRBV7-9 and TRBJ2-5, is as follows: DTGVSQNPRHKITKRGQNVTFRCDPISEHNRLYWYRQTLGQGPEFLTYFQNEAQLEKSRLLSDRFSAERPKGSFSTLEIQRTEQGDSAMYLCASSLNFETQYFGPGTRLLVL.

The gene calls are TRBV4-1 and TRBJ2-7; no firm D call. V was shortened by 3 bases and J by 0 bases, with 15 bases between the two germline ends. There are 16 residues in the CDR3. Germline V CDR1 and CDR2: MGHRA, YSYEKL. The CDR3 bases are TGCGCCAGCAGCCACCCCCTGGGCGAAGTCTCCTACGAGCAGTACTTC. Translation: CASSHPLGEVSYEQYF.

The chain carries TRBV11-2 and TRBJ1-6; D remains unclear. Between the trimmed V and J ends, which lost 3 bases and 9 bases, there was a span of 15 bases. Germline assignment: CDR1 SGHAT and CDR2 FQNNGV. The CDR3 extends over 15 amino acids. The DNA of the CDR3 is TGTGCCAGCAGCTTCCGAGGATTGGTGGTTTCACCCCTCCACTTT. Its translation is CASSFRGLVVSPLHF.

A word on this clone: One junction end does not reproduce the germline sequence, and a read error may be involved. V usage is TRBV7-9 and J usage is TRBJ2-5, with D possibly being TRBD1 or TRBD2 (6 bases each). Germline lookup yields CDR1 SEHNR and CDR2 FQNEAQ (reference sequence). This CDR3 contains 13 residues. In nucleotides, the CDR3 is TGTGCCAGCAGCTTAGAAGGGGGGCACCTCAATAACTTC. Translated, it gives CASSLEGGHLNNF. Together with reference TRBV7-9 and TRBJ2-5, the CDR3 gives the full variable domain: DTGVSQNPRHKITKRGQNVTFRCDPISEHNRLYWYRQTLGQGPEFLTYFQNEAQLEKSRLLSDRFSAERPKGSFSTLEIQRTEQGDSAMYLCASSLEGGHLNNFGPGTRLLVL.

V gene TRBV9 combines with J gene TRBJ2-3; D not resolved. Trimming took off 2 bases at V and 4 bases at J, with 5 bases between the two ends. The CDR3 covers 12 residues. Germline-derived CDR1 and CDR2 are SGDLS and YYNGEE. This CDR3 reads CASSVSADTQYF. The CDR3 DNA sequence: TGTGCCAGCAGCGTTTCGGCAGATACGCAGTATTTT.

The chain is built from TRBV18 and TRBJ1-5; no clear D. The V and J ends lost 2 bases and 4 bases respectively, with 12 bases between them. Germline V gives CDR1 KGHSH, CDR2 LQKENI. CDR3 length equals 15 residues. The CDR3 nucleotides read TGTGCCAGCTCACCAAGAGATGGAATTAATCAGCCCCAGCATTTT. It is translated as CASSPRDGINQPQHF.

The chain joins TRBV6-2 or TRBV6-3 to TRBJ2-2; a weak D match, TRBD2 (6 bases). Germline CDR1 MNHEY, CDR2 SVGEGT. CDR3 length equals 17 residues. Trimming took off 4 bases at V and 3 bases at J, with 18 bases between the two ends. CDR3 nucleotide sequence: TGTGCCAGCAGTTTATTCCAGGCTCGCGGGGACACCGGGGAGCTGTTTTTT. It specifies CASSLFQARGDTGELFF.

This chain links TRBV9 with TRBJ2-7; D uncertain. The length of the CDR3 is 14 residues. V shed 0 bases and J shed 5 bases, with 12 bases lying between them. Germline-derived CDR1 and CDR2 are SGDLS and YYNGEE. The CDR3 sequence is CASSVGGQVHEQYF. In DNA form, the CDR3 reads TGTGCCAGCAGCGTAGGAGGTCAGGTCCACGAGCAGTACTTC. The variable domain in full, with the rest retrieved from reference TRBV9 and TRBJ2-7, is DSGVTQTPKHLITATGQRVTLRCSPRSGDLSVYWYQQSLDQGLQFLIQYYNGEERAKGNILERFSAQQFPDLHSELNLSSLELGDSALYFCASSVGGQVHEQYFGPGTRLTVT.

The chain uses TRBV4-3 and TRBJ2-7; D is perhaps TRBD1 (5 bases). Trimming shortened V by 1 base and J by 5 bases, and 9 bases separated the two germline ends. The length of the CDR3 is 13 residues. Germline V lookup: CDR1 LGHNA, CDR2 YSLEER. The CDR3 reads CASSQGQGDEQYF. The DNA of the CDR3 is TGCGCCAGCAGCCAAGGTCAAGGGGACGAGCAGTACTTC.

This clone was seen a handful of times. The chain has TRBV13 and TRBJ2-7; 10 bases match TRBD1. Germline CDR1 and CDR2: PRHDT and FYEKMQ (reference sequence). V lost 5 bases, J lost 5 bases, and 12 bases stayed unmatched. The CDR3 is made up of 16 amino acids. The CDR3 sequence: CASSPRTGGPTHEQYF. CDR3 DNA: TGTGCCAGCAGCCCCCGGACAGGGGGACCGACACACGAGCAGTACTTC.

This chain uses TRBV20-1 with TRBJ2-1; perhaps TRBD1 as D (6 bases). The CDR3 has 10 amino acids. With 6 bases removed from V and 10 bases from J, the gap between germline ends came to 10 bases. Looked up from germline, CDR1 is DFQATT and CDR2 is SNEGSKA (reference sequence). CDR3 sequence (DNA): TGCAGTGCCAGGCAGGGGGAGCAGTTCTTC. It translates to CSARQGEQFF.